This T cell receptor (beta chain) was recorded in a study of blood T cells in healthy people across ages (dated by TCRdb to 2015 to 2017). With regard to the full study: In model experiments, template switching captured about one uniquely barcoded TCR beta cDNA molecule for every two T cells. To track age-related changes in TCR beta repertoire diversity, the study relied on deep sequencing normalized with unique cDNA molecular identifiers. To avoid experimental bias, donors of different ages were randomly spread across the sequencing lanes. Using the same blood draw, the study looked at two additional independent replicas of 1 million unique cDNA reads for two donors, one aged 18 to 30 and the other aged 80 or older. The donors were split into four age groups: young (average 16 years), middle-aged (around 40), aged (roughly 60) and long-lived (roughly 86).

Beyond this particular receptor, the publication reports: The CMV infection status of donors was not known, potentially confounding age-related changes in expanded clonotypes. Observed TCR beta diversity per million T cells fell roughly linearly with age, and a significant reduction was already apparent by age roughly 40. Compared with the aged group, the long-lived group had more naive CD4+ T cells, fewer expanded clones and increased TCR diversity, a pattern suggesting age selection. A strong correlation was found between observed TCR beta diversity and the percentage of naive T cells measured by flow cytometry. Estimates of total diversity based on one million sequenced T cells were considered lower bounds and underestimates. Conclusive comparison of naive and antigen-experienced compartments was prevented by the profiling of bulk unsorted PBMCs.

Libraries were prepared through 5' RACE. TCRdb lists the instrument as Illumina HiSeq 2500. A second PCR of 7 to 11 cycles was run with a J-beta primer mix and a sample-barcoded 5' primer. Each TCR beta cDNA molecule received a unique molecular identifier from a template-switch 5' adaptor carrying 12 random nucleotides. Each sample yielded at least 2.5 million CDR3-containing paired-end reads. First-strand cDNA was synthesized from all RNA with the Mint cDNA synthesis kit, primed by a TRBC-specific oligonucleotide. Following uracil-DNA glycosylase treatment, a first 18-cycle PCR with universal primers M1SS and BC2_uni_R was performed on all cDNA. Processing in the source paper ran as follows. For normalization, 1 million high-quality reads, each with a distinct molecular identifier, were randomly selected from each sample. Reads sharing molecular identifiers were discarded rather than binned into consensus sequences. CDR3 identification, clonotype clustering and error correction used MiTCR with a Q25 quality threshold and the strictest error-elimination algorithm. A nonparametric unseen species model with Euler transformation was used to estimate a lower bound on total TCR beta diversity. TCRdb reran the public reads through fastp at Q25 and MiXCR, keeping productive beta chains. For every CDR3 protein sequence, its rows merge into one entry that carries the most common genes and DNA. The V and J calls and clone size come from TCRdb's table, not from the authors' own analysis. This sample holds 1.5 million or so distinct CDR3 sequences; around 39% were observed only once. In total, the top ten clones hold less than 8% of the sample.

This clonotype was detected a few times. No antigen is known for it. Base quality data are lacking; no much larger clone is found one base away. V is shortened by 0 bases, J by 6 bases, and the region joining them spans 15 bases. There are 14 amino acids in the CDR3, from cysteine to phenylalanine inclusive. Just the 42-base CDR3 DNA is kept, in frame starting at base 1. In the germline V gene (reference sequence), CDR1 corresponds to DFQATT and CDR2 to SNEGSKA. Donors were under 40 systemically healthy Caucasian individuals from Russia aged roughly 6 to 95 years. Each donor gave 8 to 10 milliliters of peripheral blood, drawn into EDTA-treated Vacutainer tubes. Ficoll-Paque density-gradient centrifugation was used to isolate PBMCs, with at least 7 million per sample. Total RNA was extracted from PBMCs with Trizol reagent, with at least 6 micrograms obtained per sample. For every donor, an aliquot of PBMCs went through flow cytometry to measure the percentages of naive CD45RAhigh/CD27high T cells.

Sequenced material: blood. This clonotype originated in a young woman in good health. The V gene is TRBV20-1 and the J gene is TRBJ2-7, with the D gene not confidently named. CDR3 region: CSARDELVGTEQYF. Read as DNA, the sequence is TGCAGTGCTAGAGATGAGTTGGTGGGCACCGAGCAGTACTTC.